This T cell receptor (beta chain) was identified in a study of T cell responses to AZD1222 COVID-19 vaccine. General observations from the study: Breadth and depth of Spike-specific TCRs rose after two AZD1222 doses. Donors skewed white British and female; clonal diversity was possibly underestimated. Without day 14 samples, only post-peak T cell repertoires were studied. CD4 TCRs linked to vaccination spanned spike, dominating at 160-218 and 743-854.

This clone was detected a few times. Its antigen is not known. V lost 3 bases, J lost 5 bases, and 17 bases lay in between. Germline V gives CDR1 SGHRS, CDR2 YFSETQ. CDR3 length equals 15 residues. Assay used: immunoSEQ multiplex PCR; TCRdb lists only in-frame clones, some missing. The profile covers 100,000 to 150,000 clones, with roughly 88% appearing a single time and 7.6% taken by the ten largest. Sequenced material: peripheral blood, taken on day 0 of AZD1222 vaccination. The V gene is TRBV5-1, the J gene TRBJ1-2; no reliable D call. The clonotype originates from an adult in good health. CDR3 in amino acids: CASSSRGPIPYGYTF. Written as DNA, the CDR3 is TGCGCCAGCAGCTCCCGCGGACCGATACCTTATGGCTACACCTTC.